This TCR beta chain was captured in a study of T-cell memory formation after mild COVID-19. Notes on the study in general: Cross-reactive memory seemingly joined, as some responding clones were found in pre-infection memory. For contracting clones, CD4+ ones sat mainly in CM and EM, CD8+ in EMRA.

Trimming at V came to 2 bases and at J to 2 bases, leaving 6 bases not matched to a gene. In germline, CDR1 is SGHDN, CDR2 FVKESK. This CDR3 spans 16 amino acids. 5'RACE with constant-segment primers yielded barcoded, UMI-tagged TCR alpha and TCR beta cDNA libraries. TCRdb processed the 5' RACE reads anew with MiXCR; each CDR3 protein has one entry. The sample consists of 110,000 to 150,000 distinct CDR3 sequences, roughly 24% of them appearing once. This clonotype was seen a handful of times. The antigen is undetermined. The origin of this receptor is an adult woman who had mild COVID-19 (a few samples of this study predate the infection). Cell type and time point are not known. The rearrangement uses TRBV14 and TRBJ2-7; 10 bases match TRBD2. The sample comprised PBMCs or a T cell subset sorted from them (not recorded which). As DNA, the CDR3 is TGTGCCAGCAGCCAATCAGGACTAGCGGTTCCCTACGAGCAGTACTTC. Translating gives CASSQSGLAVPYEQYF.